The 21 T cell receptor beta chains presented below share a single source sample, sequenced in a study of neoadjuvant anti-PD-1 for oral cavity cancer. Repertoires were generated with immunoSEQ multiplex PCR, while TCRdb's copy carries only in-frame clones and drops some. The repertoire includes about 16,000 clones, about 68% of them detected once, and about 2.6% sits in the top ten. Material: PBMCs, obtained before nivolumab (anti-PD-1) treatment. Receptors originate from a person aged 35-79 years with oral cavity squamous cell carcinoma.

This clone was seen only a few times. The rearrangement links TRBV7-9 to TRBJ1-1, with 8 nucleotides matching TRBD1. From germline, CDR1 is SEHNR and CDR2 FQNEAQ (reference sequence). The CDR3 has 13 amino acids. V was clipped by 5 bases and J by 11 bases; unmatched bases: 10. The DNA of the CDR3 is TGTGCCAGCAGCCTAGACAGGGGTGGTGCCGCTTTCTTT. Translation gives CASSLDRGGAAFF.

This clone was recorded only once. The rearrangement uses TRBV30 and TRBJ1-1; 11 bases align to TRBD1. This CDR3 contains 15 residues. CDR1 and CDR2 from the germline V gene are GTSNPN and SVGIG (reference sequence). Here the CDR3 reads CAGKPGTGGWTEAFF. CDR3 sequence (DNA): TGTGCTGGAAAACCCGGGACAGGGGGATGGACTGAAGCTTTCTTT.

The rearrangement links TRBV25-1 to TRBJ2-5; TRBD1 matches 7 bases. J was trimmed by 5 bases and V by 3 bases; bases with no gene match: 6. CDR3 length: 14 amino acids. Germline V gene lookup returns CDR1 MGHDK and CDR2 SYGVNS. CDR3 residues: CASSDSTGSETQYF. In DNA, the CDR3 is TGTGCCAGCAGTGATTCGACAGGGTCCGAGACCCAGTACTTC.

This clone came up a few times. J is TRBJ2-5 and V is TRBV21-1; the table's D call, TRBD2, has no DNA check behind it. TRBV21-1 has pseudogene status. This CDR3 has 11 residues. The DNA of the CDR3 is TGTGCCAGCAGCAAAGAGAGGAGCCAGTACTTC. Translation gives CASSKERSQYF.

The chain recombines TRBV6-1 with TRBJ1-2, with D unresolved. Trimming cost V 2 bases and J 9 bases, with 16 bases left between them. Germline CDR1 and CDR2: MNHNS and SASEGT. The CDR3 covers 14 residues. The CDR3 bases are TGTGCCAGCAGTGAATCCGCGGGCGCGGGGAGCTACACCTTC. It encodes CASSESAGAGSYTF.

The chain recombines TRBV11-3 with TRBJ1-1, with a tentative D call TRBD1 (5 bases). CDR1 and CDR2 from the germline V gene are SGHNT and YENEEA. There are 13 residues in the CDR3. The V and J ends lost 4 bases and 8 bases respectively, with 14 bases between them. CDR3 sequence (DNA): TGTGCCAGCAGCTCCGGGGTCCGGGGCGAAGCTTTCTTT. Encoded protein: CASSSGVRGEAFF.

In this sample, this clone turned up a few times. The J gene is TRBJ2-5, the V gene TRBV5-5; D is ambiguous. The V gene's germline CDR1 is SGHKS and CDR2 YYEKEE (reference sequence). Trimming removed 4 bases from V and 1 base from J, with 8 bases in between. This CDR3 region has 13 residues. Here the CDR3 reads CASSRVAQETQYF. CDR3 coding DNA: TGTGCCAGCAGCAGGGTGGCCCAAGAGACCCAGTACTTC.

This sequence joins TRBV15 and TRBJ1-3; D is unclear. The V gene's germline CDR1 is LNHNV and CDR2 YYDKDF (reference sequence). Trimming cost V 2 bases and J 2 bases, with 13 bases left between them. The CDR3 extends over 16 amino acids. As DNA, the CDR3 is TGTGCCACCAGCAGAACAACACAGAGGACTGGAAACACCATATATTTT. Protein sequence: CATSRTTQRTGNTIYF.

The V gene is TRBV11-2, the J gene TRBJ1-1; no firm D call. Trimming took 1 base from V and 0 from J, leaving 3 bases between them. The CDR3 length is 13 residues. The germline CDR1 and CDR2 sequences are SGHAT and FQNNGV. Here the CDR3 reads CASSLGVNTEAFF. DNA of the CDR3: TGTGCCAGCAGCTTAGGCGTGAACACTGAAGCTTTCTTT.

As regards this clone: The limits of the CDR3 on the DNA are not certain, so only TCRdb's listed CDR3 is given. The chain uses TRBV5-1 and TRBJ2-5. Germline values: CDR1 SGHRS, CDR2 YFSETQ. Termini included, the CDR3 measures 15 amino acids. CDR3 protein: CASSFGNGAWETQYF.

The V gene is TRBV6-5, the J gene TRBJ2-5; no reliable D call. Germline CDR1 and CDR2: MNHEY and SVGAGI. The V end lost 6 bases, the J end lost 4 bases, and 18 bases lay between the germline ends. This CDR3 spans 15 amino acids. The CDR3 bases are TGTGCCAGCAGCCCAGTAAGGTCTTTACGAGAGACCCAGTACTTC. It translates to CASSPVRSLRETQYF.

V usage is TRBV4-1 and J usage is TRBJ2-7; D is ambiguous. The CDR3 extends over 15 amino acids. The germline V gene encodes CDR1 MGHRA and CDR2 YSYEKL. Between the trimmed V and J ends, which lost 0 bases and 2 bases, there was a span of 11 bases. The CDR3 region is CASSQDQGLPYEQYF. The DNA of the CDR3 is TGCGCCAGCAGCCAAGATCAAGGCTTGCCCTACGAGCAGTACTTC.

The table lists this clone with a few counts. This chain uses TRBV19 with TRBJ2-2; TRBD1 matches 7 bases. J lost 7 bases, V lost 8 bases, and 4 bases had no gene match. Per the germline V gene, CDR1 is LNHDA and CDR2 is SQIVND (reference sequence). This CDR3 comprises 12 residues. In nucleotides, the CDR3 is TGTGCCAGTGGGGGACAGTTCGGGGAGCTGTTTTTT. Amino acids: CASGGQFGELFF.

The rearrangement links TRBV7-9 to TRBJ2-1; D not certain. The CDR3 totals 15 residues. The germline V gene encodes CDR1 SEHNR and CDR2 FQNEAQ (reference sequence). Trimming pared 1 base from V and 5 bases from J, leaving 12 bases between. The CDR3 spells CASSLGGYVDNEQFF. CDR3 nucleotides: TGTGCCAGCAGCTTAGGAGGTTATGTGGACAATGAGCAGTTCTTC.

Only a few counts were recorded for this clone. The gene calls are TRBV11-2 and TRBJ2-5; D is unresolved. This CDR3 contains 13 residues. V was trimmed by 1 base and J by 2 bases, leaving 5 bases between them. Germline V gene sequence: CDR1 SGHAT, CDR2 FQNNGV. This chain's CDR3 is CASSLGTQETQYF. DNA for the CDR3: TGTGCCAGCAGCTTAGGAACTCAAGAGACCCAGTACTTC.

Only a few counts were recorded for this clone. This chain joins TRBV5-1 and TRBJ1-4, with D possibly matching TRBD1 (5 bases). CDR1 and CDR2 from the germline V gene are SGHRS and YFSETQ. This CDR3 is built from 14 residues. V gave up 4 bases and J gave up 5 bases, with 12 bases separating them. As DNA, the CDR3 is TGCGCCAGCAGCGCGGACAACCCGAATGAAAAACTGTTTTTT. Protein product: CASSADNPNEKLFF.

This clone was counted between two and nine times. The chain employs TRBV5-4 and TRBJ2-3; no definite D call. Germline CDR1 and CDR2: SGHNT and YYREEE (reference sequence). V was cut by 2 bases and J by 4 bases, with 5 bases left in between. The CDR3 is 12 amino acids. The CDR3: CASSLHPDTQYF. The CDR3 nucleotides read TGTGCCAGCAGCTTACACCCAGATACGCAGTATTTT.

The rearrangement uses TRBV7-2 and TRBJ1-1, with D maybe TRBD1 (6 bases). The V end lost 0 bases, the J end lost 5 bases, and 19 bases lay between the germline ends. Germline-derived CDR1 and CDR2 are SGHTA and FQGNSA. This CDR3 is built from 17 residues. The CDR3 sequence: CASSLARPGGRGTEAFF. Written as DNA, the CDR3 is TGTGCCAGCAGCTTAGCGCGGCCCGGGGGGCGAGGGACTGAAGCTTTCTTT.

The V and J genes are TRBV6-6 and TRBJ2-7, with D perhaps TRBD1 or TRBD2 (5 bases each). CDR1 is MNHNY and CDR2 is SVGAGI in the germline V gene (reference sequence). The CDR3 is made up of 12 amino acids. Trimming took off 8 bases at V and 2 bases at J, with 10 bases between the two ends. The CDR3 sequence is CASGDHPYEQYF. CDR3 bases: TGTGCCAGCGGGGACCACCCCTACGAGCAGTACTTC.

The chain is built from TRBV30 and TRBJ1-1; D call uncertain. Per germline, CDR1 GTSNPN and CDR2 SVGIG (reference sequence). Trimming left V 0 bases short and J 11 bases short, with 10 bases between. The CDR3 loop spans 11 amino acids. DNA of the CDR3: TGTGCCTGGAGTGTACGTCCGACGGCTTTCTTT. Its translation: CAWSVRPTAFF.

The chain links TRBV7-9 to TRBJ1-5; perhaps TRBD1 as D (5 bases). The CDR3 sequence is 16 residues long. CDR1 is SEHNR and CDR2 is FQNEAQ in the germline V gene (reference sequence). The ends were cut back, 1 base at V and 1 base at J, with 11 bases in the middle. The CDR3 nucleotides are TGTGCCAGCAGCTTAGGAGGGGTCAGGAGCAATCAGCCCCAGCATTTT. It translates to CASSLGGVRSNQPQHF.